Listed below are T cell receptor beta chains from one sample, sequenced in a study of post-analysis software for immune sequencing data. TCRdb called the PCR reads again in MiXCR, with one record for every CDR3 protein. The sample yields more than 350,000 distinct CDR3 sequences, approximately 42% seen once. The sequencing input was blood. The origin of the receptors is a girl between 2 and 10 years old with multiple sclerosis. CDR3s include the opening cysteine and the closing phenylalanine or tryptophan. A D gene is named only where the DNA matches it firmly. Some rows mark clone size as missing; the rest say once, few, many or name a class of expanded clone.

J: TRBJ1-2; size: few; V: TRBV20-1; D: TRBD1; DNA: TGCAGTGCCAGCGACAGGGCAAACTATGGCTACACCTTC; CDR3: CSASDRANYGYTF
J: TRBJ2-7; size: .; V: TRBV4-1; D: TRBD1; DNA: TGCGCCAGCAGCCAAGAGGACAGGTACGAGCAGTACTTC; CDR3: CASSQEDRYEQYF
J: TRBJ1-2; size: .; V: TRBV4-3; D: TRBD1; DNA: TGCGCCAGCAGCCAGAGCCGGACAGGGGGTAACTATGGCTACACCTTC; CDR3: CASSQSRTGGNYGYTF
J: TRBJ2-1; size: .; V: TRBV20-1; D: TRBD2; DNA: TGCAGTGCTAGAGCGGCCTATCCGGGAGGTTACAATGAGCAGTTCTTC; CDR3: CSARAAYPGGYNEQFF
J: TRBJ2-2; size: .; V: TRBV28; D: TRBD2; DNA: TGTGCCAGCAGTTTATCTCCTAGCGGGCACGGGGAGCTGTTTTTT; CDR3: CASSLSPSGHGELFF
J: TRBJ2-7; size: .; V: TRBV20-1; D: TRBD1; DNA: TGCAGTGCTCACTCGCCGGGACAGGGCTACGAGCAGTACTTC; CDR3: CSAHSPGQGYEQYF
J: TRBJ1-1; size: .; V: TRBV4-2; D: .; DNA: TGTGCCAGCAGCCAAGGGGGCAGGTACACTGAAGCTTTCTTT; CDR3: CASSQGGRYTEAFF
J: TRBJ2-3; size: .; V: TRBV6-5; D: .; DNA: TGTGCCAGCAGTTACTCGGGTGGAAGGGGAGGCACAGATACGCAGTATTTT; CDR3: CASSYSGGRGGTDTQYF
J: TRBJ2-5; size: many; V: TRBV20-1; D: .; DNA: TGCAGTGCTAGCCCGATGGAGTACCAAGAGACCCAGTACTTC; CDR3: CSASPMEYQETQYF
J: TRBJ2-7; size: few; V: TRBV4-1; D: TRBD1; DNA: TGCGCCAGCAGCCATCCCGGACAGGGCTACGAGCAGTACTTC; CDR3: CASSHPGQGYEQYF
J: TRBJ2-6; size: .; V: TRBV5-5; D: .; DNA: TGTGCCAGCAGCTTGCTGCCGCCTGCAGGGGCTGGGGCCAACGTCCTGACTTTC; CDR3: CASSLLPPAGAGANVLTF
J: TRBJ2-7; size: many; V: TRBV5-1; D: TRBD1; DNA: TGCGCCAGCAGCTTGGTAGGGGGCTCGAACTACGAGCAGTACTTC; CDR3: CASSLVGGSNYEQYF
J: TRBJ1-4; size: few; V: TRBV6-5; D: .; DNA: TGTGCCAGCAGTTACTCGACACGAGGATTTGAAAAACTGTTTTTT; CDR3: CASSYSTRGFEKLFF
J: TRBJ2-3; size: few; V: TRBV20-1; D: .; DNA: TGCAGTGCTACACAAGGCGGGTTCACAGATACGCAGTATTTT; CDR3: CSATQGGFTDTQYF
J: TRBJ1-5; size: few; V: TRBV29-1; D: .; DNA: TGCAGCGTTGATACCGGCCAGGGAGATCAGCCCCAGCATTTT; CDR3: CSVDTGQGDQPQHF
J: TRBJ1-1; size: .; V: TRBV7-9; D: .; DNA: TGTGCCAGCAGGGACAGTTTGGGGACTGAAGCTTTCTTT; CDR3: CASRDSLGTEAFF
J: TRBJ2-7; size: few; V: TRBV11-2; D: .; DNA: TGTGCCAGCAGCTTAGTGGTGGGGGCCCAGCAGTACTTC; CDR3: CASSLVVGAQQYF
J: TRBJ2-5; size: .; V: TRBV6-2/TRBV6-3; D: TRBD1; DNA: TGTGCCAGCAGGCCCACCGGGACAGCCCAAGAGACCCAGTACTTC; CDR3: CASRPTGTAQETQYF
J: TRBJ2-3; size: few; V: TRBV6-9; D: .; DNA: TGTGCCAGCAGTTGGGTTCACGAGGAACCCCCGACAGATACGCAGTATTTT; CDR3: CASSWVHEEPPTDTQYF
J: TRBJ2-5; size: few; V: TRBV5-6; D: TRBD1; DNA: TGTGCCAGCAGATTGACAGGGTCGGAGACCCAGTACTTC; CDR3: CASRLTGSETQYF
J: TRBJ2-4; size: few; V: TRBV12-3/TRBV12-4; D: TRBD1; DNA: TGTGCCAGCAGCACTCAGGGGGTTACTGACATTCAGTACTTC; CDR3: CASSTQGVTDIQYF
J: TRBJ2-3; size: .; V: TRBV29-1; D: .; DNA: TGCAGCGTTGACCTCCCGGATACGCAGTATTTT; CDR3: CSVDLPDTQYF
J: TRBJ2-5; size: .; V: TRBV9; D: .; DNA: TGTGCCAGCAAAGGAGACCAAGAGACCCAGTACTTC; CDR3: CASKGDQETQYF
J: TRBJ2-3; size: few; V: TRBV25-1; D: .; DNA: TGTGCCAGCAGTAACTGGGATACGCAGTATTTT; CDR3: CASSNWDTQYF
J: TRBJ1-1; size: once; V: TRBV5-6; D: .; DNA: TGTGCCAGCAGCTTGGACGGGGGAATAGGAACTGAAGCTTTCTTT; CDR3: CASSLDGGIGTEAFF